The clone carrying this T cell receptor beta chain was seen ten or more times. Its antigen is not identified. Germline CDR1 reads DFQATT; CDR2 reads SNEGSKA (reference sequence). CDR3 length: 13 amino acids. Trimming took off 4 bases at V and 8 bases at J, with 12 bases between the two ends. Unique molecular identifiers were affixed to single, distinct cDNA molecules. TCRdb fed the 5' RACE reads into MiXCR, producing one record per CDR3 protein. The sample has about 29,000 distinct CDR3 sequences; about 5% are singletons. The data were taken from a study of early T cells in non-severe SARS-CoV-2 infection. Study in general: Chains stayed unpaired after sequencing of bulk RNA from unsorted whole blood. Study-wide findings and caveats: A preference for anti-spike CD8 responses marked VDJdb matching, which missed private and CD4 specificities.

Material for sequencing was whole blood. The TCR originated in an adult who was a healthcare worker with PCR-confirmed SARS-CoV-2 infection or an uninfected control (not recorded which). V and J are TRBV20-1 and TRBJ1-6; D unresolved. The CDR3 is CSANLQPDSPLHF. The CDR3 bases are TGCAGTGCTAACTTACAACCGGATTCACCCCTCCACTTT.